These 11 T cell receptor beta chains originate from one sample sequenced in a study of T cell repertoires in cytomegalovirus infection. TCRdb reanalysed the reads using MiXCR and keeps one entry per CDR3 protein. The sample has a few hundred thousand distinct CDR3 sequences, about 33% seen once; the top ten hold roughly 16%. For these receptors, no antigen is known. The source material was cultured PBMCs, sampled from culture after CMV antigen stimulation. These receptors all stem from a human donor in good health (CMV status not recorded). Some clones in this sample may be carry-over from other donors' samples.

This chain links TRBV5-4 with TRBJ2-5; 7 nucleotides match TRBD2. V shed 4 bases, J shed 1 base, and the junction held 10 bases outside the gene matches. The V gene's germline CDR1 is SGHNT and CDR2 YYREEE (reference sequence). CDR3 length equals 16 residues. The CDR3 DNA reads as TGTGCCAGCAGCCCCAACCCTAGCGGATTCCAAGAGACCCAGTACTTC. This translates into CASSPNPSGFQETQYF.

As concerns this clonotype: This may stem from a read error, because a much larger clone lies one nucleotide away. The conserved phenylalanine or tryptophan normally closing the CDR3 is absent here, so this likely arose from a read error. The chain links TRBV7-9 to TRBJ2-5, with 7 bases fitting TRBD2. J lost 5 bases, V lost 5 bases, and 8 bases had no gene match. This CDR3 is built from 14 residues. Germline CDR1 reads SEHNR; CDR2 reads FQNEAQ (reference sequence). In DNA, the CDR3 is TGTGCCAGCAGCCCGAATATGGGGGGGGAGACCCAGTACTCC. Amino acid sequence: CASSPNMGGETQYS.

The chain has TRBV6-2 or TRBV6-3 and TRBJ2-7, with D possibly TRBD1 on 6 matching bases. Germline CDR1 and CDR2: MNHEY and SVGEGT. The CDR3 has 11 amino acids. Between the trimmed V and J ends, which lost 5 bases and 4 bases, there was a span of 6 bases. CDR3 DNA sequence: TGTGCCAGCAGTGACAGGTACGAGCAGTACGTC. This codes for CASSDRYEQYV.

The chain joins TRBV19 to TRBJ2-1, with TRBD1 identical over 9 bases. There are 15 residues in the CDR3. V shed 8 bases, J shed 6 bases, and the junction held 11 bases outside the gene matches. Looked up from germline, CDR1 is LNHDA and CDR2 is SQIVND (reference sequence). The CDR3 DNA sequence: TGTGCCAGTCAGAAGGACAGGGGCCTAGCCAATGAGCAGTTCTTC. Its protein is CASQKDRGLANEQFF.

This clonotype was found many times. The rearrangement uses TRBV6-5 and TRBJ1-2, with TRBD1 identical over 7 bases. V trimming: 5 bases; J trimming: 3 bases; junction bases outside the gene matches: 9. This CDR3 has 15 residues. The germline CDR1 and CDR2 sequences are MNHEY and SVGAGI. The CDR3 protein is CASSKQTGADYGYTF. In DNA form, the CDR3 reads TGTGCCAGCAGTAAACAAACAGGGGCGGACTATGGCTACACCTTC.

In nucleotides, the CDR3 is TGTGCCAGCAGTGTCGGACTAGCGGGAGCGTCCGGGGAGACCCAGTACTTC. It translates to CASSVGLAGASGETQYF. The chain is built from TRBV28 and TRBJ2-5; 13 nucleotides align to TRBD2. CDR3 length equals 17 residues. Germline V gives CDR1 MDHEN, CDR2 SYDVKM. V shed 5 bases, J shed 5 bases, and the junction held 11 bases outside the gene matches.

This clonotype was detected only a few times. V and J are TRBV6-2 or TRBV6-3 and TRBJ2-3; D uncertain. The germline V gene encodes CDR1 MNHEY and CDR2 SVGEGT. The V end lost 7 bases, the J end lost 2 bases, and 7 bases lay between the germline ends. The CDR3 is 12 amino acids. The CDR3 DNA sequence: TGTGCCAGCAAGGCGAACACAGATACGCAGTATTTT. Translating gives CASKANTDTQYF.

This clonotype was seen at least ten times. V usage is TRBV7-2 and J usage is TRBJ1-4, with a weak D call TRBD1 (5 bases). The germline V gene has CDR1 SGHTA and CDR2 FQGNSA. This CDR3 region has 15 residues. The V gene lost 1 base and the J gene lost 8 bases, with 14 bases spanning the gap. The DNA for the CDR3 is TGTGCCAGCAGCTTAGTTGGAGGAGGGGAAGAAAAACTGTTTTTT. Protein product: CASSLVGGGEEKLFF. Full variable domain (outside the CDR3, taken from reference TRBV7-2 and TRBJ1-4): GAGVSQSPSNKVTEKGKDVELRCDPISGHTALYWYRQSLGQGLEFLIYFQGNSAPDKSGLPSDRFSAERTGGSVSTLTIQRTQQEDSAVYLCASSLVGGGEEKLFFGSGTQLSVL.

This clonotype was detected ten times or more. CDR3 DNA: TGTGCCAGCAGTGGGACAGCAACTAATGAAAAACTGTTTTTT. As protein: CASSGTATNEKLFF. The V and J genes are TRBV7-2 and TRBJ1-4, with 7 positions matching TRBD1. The V and J ends lost 6 bases and 0 bases, in that order; junction bases with no gene match: 1. This CDR3 has 14 amino acids. Germline CDR1 is SGHTA and CDR2 is FQGNSA.

This chain joins TRBV5-1 and TRBJ2-7; D not resolved. CDR1 is SGHRS and CDR2 is YFSETQ in the germline V gene. Trimming took 1 base from V and 2 from J, leaving 16 bases between them. The CDR3 consists of 16 residues. The CDR3 is CASSLLNALPAYEQYF. The CDR3 DNA follows: TGCGCCAGCAGCTTGTTGAACGCGTTACCGGCCTACGAGCAGTACTTC.

The chain uses TRBV20-1 and TRBJ2-7; TRBD2 aligns across 10 bases. The ends lost 7 bases at V and 2 bases at J; junction bases unmatched: 11. This CDR3 is built from 15 residues. Germline V gives CDR1 DFQATT, CDR2 SNEGSKA (reference sequence). The CDR3 DNA reads as TGCAGTGTCATGAAACGGACTAGCGGTACCTACGAGCAGTACTTC. It codes for CSVMKRTSGTYEQYF.